This T cell receptor (beta chain) comes out of a study of T cells in Graves' hyperthyroidism and ophthalmopathy. TCR beta CDR3 regions were amplified from RNA transcripts. TCR CDR3 regions were first amplified by RT-PCR with HTBI primers. MiXCR was run by TCRdb on the multiplex PCR reads, yielding one entry per CDR3 protein. This table has about 300,000 distinct CDR3 sequences, roughly a fifth appearing once. In germline, CDR1 is MNHEY, CDR2 SMNVEV (reference sequence). The CDR3 extends over 15 amino acids. V gave up 7 bases and J gave up 0 bases, with 15 bases separating them. This clonotype was counted a few times.

Sequenced: blood. The receptor's source is a man aged 45-60 years with Graves' ophthalmopathy. The chain is built from TRBV27 and TRBJ1-1; D is possibly TRBD1 (6 bases). CDR3 sequence (DNA): TGTGCCAGCACCACAAAGGGGGGAATGAACACTGAAGCTTTCTTT. Translation gives CASTTKGGMNTEAFF.